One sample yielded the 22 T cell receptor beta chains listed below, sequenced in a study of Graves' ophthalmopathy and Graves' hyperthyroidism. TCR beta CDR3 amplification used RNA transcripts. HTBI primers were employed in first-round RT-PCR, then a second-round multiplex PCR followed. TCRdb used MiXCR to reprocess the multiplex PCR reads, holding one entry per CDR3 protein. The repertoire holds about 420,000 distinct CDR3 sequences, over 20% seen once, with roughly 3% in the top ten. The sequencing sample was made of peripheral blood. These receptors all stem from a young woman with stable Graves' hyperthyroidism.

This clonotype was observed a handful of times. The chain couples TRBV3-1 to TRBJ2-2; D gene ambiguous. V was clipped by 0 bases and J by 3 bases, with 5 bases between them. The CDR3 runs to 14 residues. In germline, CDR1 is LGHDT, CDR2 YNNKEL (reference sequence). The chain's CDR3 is CASSQDWDTGELFF. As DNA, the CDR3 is TGTGCCAGCAGCCAAGATTGGGACACCGGGGAGCTGTTTTTT.

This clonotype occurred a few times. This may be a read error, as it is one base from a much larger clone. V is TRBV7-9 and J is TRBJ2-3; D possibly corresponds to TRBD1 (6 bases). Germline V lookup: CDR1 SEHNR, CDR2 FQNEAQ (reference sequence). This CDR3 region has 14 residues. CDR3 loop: CANSPGTLSDTQYF. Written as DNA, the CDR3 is TGTGCCAACAGCCCCGGGACACTTTCAGATACGCAGTATTTT.

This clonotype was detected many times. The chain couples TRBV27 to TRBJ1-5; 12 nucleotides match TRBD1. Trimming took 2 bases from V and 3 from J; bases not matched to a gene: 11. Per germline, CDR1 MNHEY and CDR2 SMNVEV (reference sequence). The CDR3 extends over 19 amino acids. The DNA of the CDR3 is TGTGCCAGCAGTTTAGAGGCGGGACAGGGGGCTGAGTACAATCAGCCCCAGCATTTT. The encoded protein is CASSLEAGQGAEYNQPQHF.

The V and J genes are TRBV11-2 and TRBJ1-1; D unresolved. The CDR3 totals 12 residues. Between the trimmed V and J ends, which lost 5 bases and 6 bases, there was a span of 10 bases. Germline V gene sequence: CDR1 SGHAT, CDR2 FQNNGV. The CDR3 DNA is TGTGCCAGCAGCCCCCGAGGTGCTGAAGCTTTCTTT. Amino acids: CASSPRGAEAFF.

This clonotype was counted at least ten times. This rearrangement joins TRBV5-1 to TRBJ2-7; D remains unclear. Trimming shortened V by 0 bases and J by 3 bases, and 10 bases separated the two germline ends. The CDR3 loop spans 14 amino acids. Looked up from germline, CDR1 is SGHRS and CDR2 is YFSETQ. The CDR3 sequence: CASSLERAYYEQYF. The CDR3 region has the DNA TGCGCCAGCAGCTTGGAACGTGCGTACTACGAGCAGTACTTC.

As DNA, the CDR3 is TGTGCCAGCAGCCCAGGGGGCGGTGGTGGCTACACCTTC. As protein: CASSPGGGGGYTF. This sequence joins TRBV12-3 or TRBV12-4 and TRBJ1-2; 8 bases match TRBD1. CDR3 length equals 13 residues. Unmatched junction bases numbered 7, after V lost 6 bases and J lost 7 bases.

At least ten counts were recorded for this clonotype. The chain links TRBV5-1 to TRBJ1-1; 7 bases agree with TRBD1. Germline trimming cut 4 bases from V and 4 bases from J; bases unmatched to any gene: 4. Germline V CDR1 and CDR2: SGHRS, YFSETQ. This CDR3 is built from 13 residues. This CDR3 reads CASSAQGSTEAFF. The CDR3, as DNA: TGCGCCAGCAGCGCACAGGGGAGCACTGAAGCTTTCTTT.

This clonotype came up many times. The CDR3: CSVERNRVYGYTF. As DNA, the CDR3 is TGCAGCGTTGAAAGGAACAGAGTCTATGGCTACACCTTC. V and J are TRBV29-1 and TRBJ1-2; D gene uncertain. The CDR3 contains 13 residues. The germline CDR1 and CDR2 sequences are SQVTM and ANQGSEA. Trimming shortened V by 2 bases and J by 4 bases, and 11 bases separated the two germline ends.

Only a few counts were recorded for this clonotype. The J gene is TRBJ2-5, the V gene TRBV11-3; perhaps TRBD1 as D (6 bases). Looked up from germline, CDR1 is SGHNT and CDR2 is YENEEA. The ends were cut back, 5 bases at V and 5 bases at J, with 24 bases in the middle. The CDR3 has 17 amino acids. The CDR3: CASSANRAPGGRETQYF. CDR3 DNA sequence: TGTGCCAGCAGCGCAAACAGGGCACCCGGCGGGCGGGAGACCCAGTACTTC.

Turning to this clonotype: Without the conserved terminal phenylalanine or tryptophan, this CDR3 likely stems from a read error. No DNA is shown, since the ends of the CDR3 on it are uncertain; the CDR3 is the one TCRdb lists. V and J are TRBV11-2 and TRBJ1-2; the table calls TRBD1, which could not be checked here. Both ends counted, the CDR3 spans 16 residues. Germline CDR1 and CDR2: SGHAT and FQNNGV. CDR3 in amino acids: CASSLGQSKANYGYTL.

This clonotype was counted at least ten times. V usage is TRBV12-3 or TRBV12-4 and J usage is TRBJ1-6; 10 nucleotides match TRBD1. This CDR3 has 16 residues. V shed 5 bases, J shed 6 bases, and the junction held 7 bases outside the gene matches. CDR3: CASSPMTGGLNSPLHF. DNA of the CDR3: TGTGCCAGCAGTCCTATGACAGGGGGCCTTAATTCACCCCTCCACTTT.

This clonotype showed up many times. CDR3 loop: CSVPSRTSGANVLTF. Here the CDR3 DNA reads TGCAGCGTTCCCTCCAGGACCTCTGGGGCCAACGTCCTGACTTTC. The chain uses TRBV29-1 and TRBJ2-6, with unresolved D. Germline assignment: CDR1 SQVTM and CDR2 ANQGSEA. Trimming took off 5 bases at V and 0 bases at J, with 11 bases between the two ends. This CDR3 is 15 amino acids long.

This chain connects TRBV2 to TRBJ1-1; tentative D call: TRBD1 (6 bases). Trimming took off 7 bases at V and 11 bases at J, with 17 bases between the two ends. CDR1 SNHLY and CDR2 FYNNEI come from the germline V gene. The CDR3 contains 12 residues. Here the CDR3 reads CASTWGGAPAFF. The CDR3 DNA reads TGTGCCAGCACCTGGGGGGGGGCGCCTGCTTTCTTT.

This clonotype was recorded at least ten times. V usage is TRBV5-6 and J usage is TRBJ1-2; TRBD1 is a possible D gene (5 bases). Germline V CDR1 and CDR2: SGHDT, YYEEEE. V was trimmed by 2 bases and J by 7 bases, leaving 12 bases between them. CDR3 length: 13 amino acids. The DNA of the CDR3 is TGTGCCAGCAGCTTACTTAGGGGAACTGGCTACACCTTC. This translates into CASSLLRGTGYTF. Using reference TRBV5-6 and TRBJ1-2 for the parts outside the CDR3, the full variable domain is DAGVTQSPTHLIKTRGQQVTLRCSPKSGHDTVSWYQQALGQGPQFIFQYYEEEERQRGNFPDRFSGHQFPNYSSELNVNALLLGDSALYLCASSLLRGTGYTFGSGTRLTVV.

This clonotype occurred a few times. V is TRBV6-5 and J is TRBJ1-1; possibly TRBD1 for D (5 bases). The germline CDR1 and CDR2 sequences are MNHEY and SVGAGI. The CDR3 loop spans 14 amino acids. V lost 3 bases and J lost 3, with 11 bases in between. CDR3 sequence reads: CASSYSGTHTEAFF. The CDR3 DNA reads TGTGCCAGCAGTTATTCCGGGACCCACACTGAAGCTTTCTTT.

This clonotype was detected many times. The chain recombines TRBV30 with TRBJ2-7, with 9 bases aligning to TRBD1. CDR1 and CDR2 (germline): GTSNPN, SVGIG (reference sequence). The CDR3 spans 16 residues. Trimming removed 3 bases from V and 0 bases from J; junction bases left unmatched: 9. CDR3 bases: TGTGCCTGGAGGGGCGGGACAGGGAAGAGCTCCTACGAGCAGTACTTC. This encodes CAWRGGTGKSSYEQYF.

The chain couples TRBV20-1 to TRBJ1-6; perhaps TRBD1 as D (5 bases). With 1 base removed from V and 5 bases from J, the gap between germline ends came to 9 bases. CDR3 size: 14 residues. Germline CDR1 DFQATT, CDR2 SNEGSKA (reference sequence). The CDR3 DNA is TGCAGTGCTAGAGTCTCAGGGAATAATTCACCCCTCCACTTT. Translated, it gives CSARVSGNNSPLHF.

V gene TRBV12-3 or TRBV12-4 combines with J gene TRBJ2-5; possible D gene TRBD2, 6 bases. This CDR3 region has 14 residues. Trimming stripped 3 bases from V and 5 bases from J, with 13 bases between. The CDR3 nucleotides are TGTGCCAGCAGTTTGGGCAGGGAGGAGGAGACCCAGTACTTC. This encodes CASSLGREEETQYF.

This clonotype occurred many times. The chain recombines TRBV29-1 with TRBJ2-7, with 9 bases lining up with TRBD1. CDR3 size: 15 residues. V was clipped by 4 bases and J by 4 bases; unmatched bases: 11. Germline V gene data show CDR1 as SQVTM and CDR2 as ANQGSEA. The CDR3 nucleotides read TGCAGCGTTGGGTATCCGGGACAGGGAACATACGAGCAGTACTTC. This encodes CSVGYPGQGTYEQYF.

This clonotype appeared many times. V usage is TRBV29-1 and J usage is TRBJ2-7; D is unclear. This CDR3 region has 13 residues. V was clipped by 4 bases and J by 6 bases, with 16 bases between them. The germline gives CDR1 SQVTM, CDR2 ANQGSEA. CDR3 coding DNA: TGCAGCGTTGGTCGACTCCCTAACCGCGAGCAGTACTTC. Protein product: CSVGRLPNREQYF.

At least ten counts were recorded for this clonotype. The CDR3 region is CSETGSIQETQYF. The CDR3 DNA sequence: TGCTCGGAGACAGGGTCCATCCAAGAGACCCAGTACTTC. The chain joins TRBV20-1 to TRBJ2-5; 7 nucleotides agree with TRBD1. This CDR3 region has 13 residues. The germline gives CDR1 DFQATT, CDR2 SNEGSKA (reference sequence).

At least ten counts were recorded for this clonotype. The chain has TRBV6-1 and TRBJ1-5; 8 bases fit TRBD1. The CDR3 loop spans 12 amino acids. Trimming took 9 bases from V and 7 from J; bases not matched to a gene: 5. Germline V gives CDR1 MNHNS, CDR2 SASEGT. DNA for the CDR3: TGTGCCAGTCAGGGGGCTCGGCAGCCCCAGCATTTT. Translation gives CASQGARQPQHF.